The 30 T cell receptor beta chains in this list originate from one sample, sequenced in a study of cytotoxic CD8 clonotypes in ibrutinib-treated CLL. Here immunoSEQ multiplex PCR was the method, and the copy in TCRdb shows in-frame clones only, minus some. This sample has around 26,000 clones; approximately 71% occur once, and the top ten carry approximately 45%. The sample was PBMCs, taken after 12 months of ibrutinib treatment. The source of these receptors is a human donor with chronic lymphocytic leukemia.

This clone appeared a few times. The chain links TRBV6-6 to TRBJ1-6; D is unresolved. Trimming removed 2 bases at V and 6 bases at J, with 2 bases between. This CDR3 is 12 amino acids long. Germline V gene sequence: CDR1 MNHNY, CDR2 SVGAGI (reference sequence). Here the CDR3 reads CASSYGNSPLHF. As DNA, the CDR3 is TGTGCCAGCAGTTACGGTAATTCACCCCTCCACTTT.

The J gene is TRBJ1-5, the V gene TRBV28; D unresolved. Germline CDR1 and CDR2: MDHEN and SYDVKM. CDR3 length: 10 residues. Trimming cost V 6 bases and J 11 bases, with 8 bases left between them. CDR3 residues: CASSTRSQHF. The CDR3 bases are TGTGCCAGCAGCACGCGGTCCCAGCATTTT.

The chain has TRBV7-2 and TRBJ1-5; possibly TRBD1 for D (5 bases). Trimming took off 1 base at V and 9 bases at J, with 13 bases between the two ends. CDR1 and CDR2 from the germline V gene are SGHTA and FQGNSA. This CDR3 has 14 amino acids. The CDR3 region is CASSLDQGPSPQHF. CDR3 nucleotides: TGTGCCAGCAGCTTAGATCAGGGTCCGTCGCCCCAGCATTTT.

The V call is TRBV5-1, the J call TRBJ2-7; 8 bases fit TRBD1. The CDR3 length is 14 residues. The V gene's germline CDR1 is SGHRS and CDR2 YFSETQ. With V trimmed by 1 base and J by 4 bases, 4 bases remained unmatched. The CDR3 DNA reads TGCGCCAGCAGCTTGAACAGGGGGTGGTACGAGCAGTACTTC. This encodes CASSLNRGWYEQYF.

This rearrangement joins TRBV27 to TRBJ2-3; no definite D call. The germline CDR1 and CDR2 sequences are MNHEY and SMNVEV (reference sequence). The CDR3 has 13 residues. V lost 6 bases and J lost 3, with 10 bases in between. The CDR3 sequence: CASRSQPTDTQYF. The DNA for the CDR3 is TGTGCCAGCAGGTCCCAACCGACAGATACGCAGTATTTT.

The chain uses TRBV29-1 and TRBJ1-4; 10 bases are a match to TRBD1. The CDR3 runs 13 residues. Trimming removed 6 bases from V and 6 bases from J; junction bases left unmatched: 4. The germline V gene encodes CDR1 SQVTM and CDR2 ANQGSEA. CDR3 protein: CSVQTGGYEKLFF. CDR3 coding DNA: TGCAGCGTCCAGACAGGGGGCTATGAAAAACTGTTTTTT.

This chain uses TRBV2 with TRBJ2-2, with D hard to call. The ends were cut back, 3 bases at V and 4 bases at J, with 12 bases in the middle. CDR3 length equals 15 residues. In germline, CDR1 is SNHLY, CDR2 FYNNEI. The CDR3 nucleotides read TGTGCCAGCAGTGAGACGGGCTTTACCACCGGGGAGCTGTTTTTT. It encodes CASSETGFTTGELFF.

In its sample, this clone was seen once. V is TRBV4-1 and J is TRBJ1-4; no definite D call. From germline, CDR1 is MGHRA and CDR2 YSYEKL. V lost 0 bases to trimming and J lost 5 bases, with 13 bases between them. The CDR3 has 16 amino acids. The CDR3 spells CASSQENPRSNEKLFF. As DNA, the CDR3 is TGCGCCAGCAGCCAAGAAAATCCACGGAGCAATGAAAAACTGTTTTTT.

The chain carries TRBV19 and TRBJ2-4, with D possibly being TRBD1 or TRBD2 (5 bases each). Germline CDR1 reads LNHDA; CDR2 reads SQIVND (reference sequence). The CDR3 runs to 16 residues. With 5 bases removed from V and 6 bases from J, the gap between germline ends came to 20 bases. In DNA, the CDR3 is TGTGCCAGTAGTGAAGGCTCATTCGGGGACGGAAACATTCAGTACTTC. Its translation: CASSEGSFGDGNIQYF. Full variable domain (outside the CDR3, taken from reference TRBV19 and TRBJ2-4): DGGITQSPKYLFRKEGQNVTLSCEQNLNHDAMYWYRQDPGQGLRLIYYSQIVNDFQKGDIAEGYSVSREKKESFPLTVTSAQKNPTAFYLCASSEGSFGDGNIQYFGAGTRLSVL.

The gene calls are TRBV5-1 and TRBJ1-2, with no clear D. The length of the CDR3 is 14 residues. The ends were cut back, 0 bases at V and 0 bases at J, with 6 bases in the middle. Per germline, CDR1 SGHRS and CDR2 YFSETQ. CDR3: CASSLDGSNYGYTF. The DNA for the CDR3 is TGCGCCAGCAGCTTGGACGGGTCTAACTATGGCTACACCTTC. Full variable domain (outside the CDR3, taken from reference TRBV5-1 and TRBJ1-2): KAGVTQTPRYLIKTRGQQVTLSCSPISGHRSVSWYQQTPGQGLQFLFEYFSETQRNKGNFPGRFSGRQFSNSRSEMNVSTLELGDSALYLCASSLDGSNYGYTFGSGTRLTVV.

This rearrangement joins TRBV2 to TRBJ2-7; possibly TRBD1 for D (5 bases). V lost 4 bases and J 4 bases, leaving 11 bases between the germline ends. Per the germline V gene, CDR1 is SNHLY and CDR2 is FYNNEI. The CDR3 totals 13 residues. CDR3 nucleotide sequence: TGTGCCAGCAGTGTAGGCAGGGTGTACGAGCAGTACTTC. Residues: CASSVGRVYEQYF.

The CDR3 DNA sequence: TGTGCCAGCAGCCTGACCAGCGGATCGGACACCATATATTTT. Translation gives CASSLTSGSDTIYF. This chain connects TRBV7-9 to TRBJ1-3; D not certain. The V end lost 5 bases, the J end lost 8 bases, and 16 bases lay between the germline ends. This CDR3 is built from 14 residues. The germline gives CDR1 SEHNR, CDR2 FQNEAQ (reference sequence). Filled out from reference TRBV7-9 and TRBJ1-3, the complete variable domain reads DTGVSQNPRHKITKRGQNVTFRCDPISEHNRLYWYRQTLGQGPEFLTYFQNEAQLEKSRLLSDRFSAERPKGSFSTLEIQRTEQGDSAMYLCASSLTSGSDTIYFGEGSWLTVV.

The genes are TRBV7-9 and TRBJ1-4; a weak D match, TRBD1 (5 bases). CDR1 SEHNR and CDR2 FQNEAQ come from the germline V gene (reference sequence). The CDR3 extends over 15 amino acids. The V end was cut by 5 bases, the J end by 5 bases, with 15 bases between. CDR3 sequence (DNA): TGTGCCAGCAGCCGTACCGGGACCCTCAATGAAAAACTGTTTTTT. It translates to CASSRTGTLNEKLFF.

This clone was seen a handful of times. This chain connects TRBV28 to TRBJ1-4, with no clear D. This CDR3 spans 11 amino acids. From germline, CDR1 is MDHEN and CDR2 SYDVKM. Trimming took off 4 bases at V and 10 bases at J, with 7 bases between the two ends. CDR3 sequence (DNA): TGTGCCAGCAGTTCTCCTGCAAAACTGTTTTTT. This codes for CASSSPAKLFF.

The chain employs TRBV5-5 and TRBJ1-5, with unresolved D. V lost 1 base and J lost 0, with 11 bases in between. This CDR3 spans 16 amino acids. In germline, CDR1 is SGHKS, CDR2 YYEKEE (reference sequence). The CDR3 DNA reads TGTGCCAGCAGCTTGAGGCCGATGGCTAGCAATCAGCCCCAGCATTTT. This sequence encodes CASSLRPMASNQPQHF.

This clone was observed a few times. The gene calls are TRBV9 and TRBJ2-2; D not certain. The V gene's germline CDR1 is SGDLS and CDR2 YYNGEE. The V and J ends lost 2 bases and 7 bases respectively, with 12 bases between them. There are 14 residues in the CDR3. The CDR3 sequence is CASSVLIGGGELFF. The CDR3 DNA sequence: TGTGCCAGCAGCGTCCTCATCGGTGGCGGGGAGCTGTTTTTT. Variable domain in full (rest from reference TRBV9 and TRBJ2-2): DSGVTQTPKHLITATGQRVTLRCSPRSGDLSVYWYQQSLDQGLQFLIQYYNGEERAKGNILERFSAQQFPDLHSELNLSSLELGDSALYFCASSVLIGGGELFFGEGSRLTVL.

The CDR3 reads CASRGGLAVSDTQYF. For the CDR3, the DNA is TGTGCCAGCAGGGGGGGACTAGCGGTGTCAGATACGCAGTATTTT. This sequence joins TRBV2 and TRBJ2-3; 11 nucleotides agree with TRBD2. The junction had 6 bases not matched to a gene; V was cut back by 6 bases and J by 4 bases. Germline V CDR1 and CDR2: SNHLY, FYNNEI. The CDR3 loop spans 15 amino acids. Full variable domain (rest looked up from reference TRBV2 and TRBJ2-3): EPEVTQTPSHQVTQMGQEVILRCVPISNHLYFYWYRQILGQKVEFLVSFYNNEISEKSEIFDDQFSVERPDGSNFTLKIRSTKLEDSAMYFCASRGGLAVSDTQYFGPGTRLTVL.

This clone has a handful of counts. DNA for the CDR3: TGTGCCAGCAGCAACATGGACAGCTACTATGGCTACACCTTC. Its protein is CASSNMDSYYGYTF. This chain uses TRBV9 with TRBJ1-2, with D maybe TRBD1 (6 bases). Germline V gives CDR1 SGDLS, CDR2 YYNGEE. The CDR3 consists of 14 residues. Trimming removed 4 bases from V and 3 bases from J, with 13 bases in between.

The chain uses TRBV28 and TRBJ2-6; 8 bases map to TRBD1. The ends lost 6 bases at V and 3 bases at J; junction bases unmatched: 4. The germline V gene has CDR1 MDHEN and CDR2 SYDVKM. The CDR3 runs 15 residues. The DNA for the CDR3 is TGTGCCAGCAGCGAGACAGGGGTTGGGGCCAACGTCCTGACTTTC. Its protein is CASSETGVGANVLTF.

J is TRBJ1-2 and V is TRBV7-2; weak D call: TRBD1 (5 bases). The V gene lost 2 bases and the J gene lost 4 bases, with 8 bases spanning the gap. The CDR3 has 13 amino acids. From germline, CDR1 is SGHTA and CDR2 FQGNSA. CDR3 sequence: CASSLRGLYGYTF. CDR3 sequence (DNA): TGTGCCAGCAGCTTAAGGGGACTCTATGGCTACACCTTC.

The gene calls are TRBV7-2 and TRBJ2-3; 7 bases map to TRBD1. Losses at the gene ends were 2 bases for V and 5 bases for J; bases not matched to a gene: 7. Germline V gene data show CDR1 as SGHTA and CDR2 as FQGNSA. The CDR3 is made up of 15 amino acids. This CDR3 is CASSLQSSGGDTQYF. The CDR3 nucleotides read TGTGCCAGCAGCTTACAATCCTCAGGGGGAGATACGCAGTATTTT.

This chain links TRBV5-1 with TRBJ1-4, with TRBD1 as a possible D gene (6 bases). The V gene's germline CDR1 is SGHRS and CDR2 YFSETQ. CDR3 length: 14 amino acids. The V gene lost 3 bases and the J gene lost 1 base, with 7 bases spanning the gap. CDR3: CASSSGVTNEKLFF. In nucleotides, the CDR3 is TGCGCCAGCAGCTCAGGGGTAACTAATGAAAAACTGTTTTTT.

This chain uses TRBV18 with TRBJ1-5; 8 bases are a match to TRBD1. V lost 2 bases, J lost 5 bases, and 2 bases stayed unmatched. This CDR3 is 14 amino acids long. Germline V CDR1 and CDR2: KGHSH, LQKENI. CDR3 sequence reads: CASSPDRGYQPQHF. DNA of the CDR3: TGTGCCAGCTCACCAGACAGGGGATATCAGCCCCAGCATTTT.

This rearrangement joins TRBV5-1 to TRBJ2-5, with 8 positions matching TRBD2. This CDR3 is built from 16 residues. Unmatched junction bases numbered 8, after V lost 0 bases and J lost 4 bases. The germline gives CDR1 SGHRS, CDR2 YFSETQ. The CDR3 reads CASSLGARGAGETQYF. In nucleotides, the CDR3 is TGCGCCAGCAGCTTGGGGGCGCGGGGGGCCGGAGAGACCCAGTACTTC.

V usage is TRBV27 and J usage is TRBJ1-1; TRBD1 aligns across 8 bases. The CDR3 sequence is 14 residues long. CDR1 is MNHEY and CDR2 is SMNVEV in the germline V gene (reference sequence). With 6 bases clipped from V and 4 bases from J, the junction kept 7 bases outside the gene matches. DNA for the CDR3: TGTGCCAGCAGCGAAACGGGACAGGCCACTGAAGCTTTCTTT. It is translated as CASSETGQATEAFF.

The rearrangement joins TRBV5-6 to TRBJ1-1, with TRBD1 as a possible D gene (5 bases). With 6 bases removed from V and 8 bases from J, the gap between germline ends came to 17 bases. CDR3 length: 13 amino acids. The V gene's germline CDR1 is SGHDT and CDR2 YYEEEE. The CDR3 sequence is CASNGGMAEEAFF. The DNA of the CDR3 is TGTGCCAGCAATGGGGGGATGGCTGAAGAAGCTTTCTTT.

CDR3: CASSEVGGIQETQYF. DNA for the CDR3: TGTGCCAGCAGTGAGGTGGGGGGGATACAAGAGACCCAGTACTTC. The V and J genes are TRBV2 and TRBJ2-5; TRBD2 matches 7 bases. With V trimmed by 3 bases and J by 2 bases, 6 bases remained unmatched. Germline V gene lookup returns CDR1 SNHLY and CDR2 FYNNEI. This CDR3 has 15 amino acids.

The gene calls are TRBV5-1 and TRBJ1-2; the D gene is possibly TRBD1 (6 bases). The CDR3 sequence is 13 residues long. V was pared by 5 bases and J by 5 bases, with 13 bases between. The germline V gene has CDR1 SGHRS and CDR2 YFSETQ. In DNA form, the CDR3 reads TGCGCCAGCAGACATCTGACAGGATATGGCTACACCTTC. Its translation is CASRHLTGYGYTF.

This clone was observed once. The genes are TRBV7-9 and TRBJ2-5, with D unclear. Germline V gene sequence: CDR1 SEHNR, CDR2 FQNEAQ (reference sequence). V was shortened by 1 base and J by 7 bases, with 13 bases between the two germline ends. This CDR3 comprises 14 residues. The CDR3 coding sequence is TGTGCCAGCAGCTTAGATACCTCTAGTGGGACCCAGTACTTC. The encoded protein is CASSLDTSSGTQYF.

The chain uses TRBV7-9 and TRBJ1-6; D uncertain. Germline loops: CDR1 SEHNR, CDR2 FQNEAQ (reference sequence). With 5 bases removed from V and 9 bases from J, the gap between germline ends came to 11 bases. The CDR3 extends over 13 amino acids. CDR3 coding DNA: TGTGCCAGCAGCCCCGGGTGGGGTTCACCCCTCCACTTT. Its protein product is CASSPGWGSPLHF. Full variable domain (rest looked up from reference TRBV7-9 and TRBJ1-6): DTGVSQNPRHKITKRGQNVTFRCDPISEHNRLYWYRQTLGQGPEFLTYFQNEAQLEKSRLLSDRFSAERPKGSFSTLEIQRTEQGDSAMYLCASSPGWGSPLHFGNGTRLTVT.